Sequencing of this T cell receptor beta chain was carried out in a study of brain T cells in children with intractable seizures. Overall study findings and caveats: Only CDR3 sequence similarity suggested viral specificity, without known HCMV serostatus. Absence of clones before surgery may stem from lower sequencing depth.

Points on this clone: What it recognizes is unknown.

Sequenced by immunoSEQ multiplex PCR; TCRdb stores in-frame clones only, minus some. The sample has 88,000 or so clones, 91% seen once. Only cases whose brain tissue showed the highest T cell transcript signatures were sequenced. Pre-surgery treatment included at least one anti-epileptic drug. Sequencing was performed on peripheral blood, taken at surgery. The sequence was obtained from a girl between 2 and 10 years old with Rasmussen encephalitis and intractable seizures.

CDR3: CASSKEVSYEQYF. The CDR3 DNA reads TGTGCCAGCAGTAAGGAGGTTAGCTACGAGCAGTACTTC. The J gene is TRBJ2-7, the V gene TRBV2, with D tentatively TRBD2 (5 bases). Trimming took off 5 bases at V and 3 bases at J, with 11 bases between the two ends. The germline V gene encodes CDR1 SNHLY and CDR2 FYNNEI. This CDR3 region has 13 residues.